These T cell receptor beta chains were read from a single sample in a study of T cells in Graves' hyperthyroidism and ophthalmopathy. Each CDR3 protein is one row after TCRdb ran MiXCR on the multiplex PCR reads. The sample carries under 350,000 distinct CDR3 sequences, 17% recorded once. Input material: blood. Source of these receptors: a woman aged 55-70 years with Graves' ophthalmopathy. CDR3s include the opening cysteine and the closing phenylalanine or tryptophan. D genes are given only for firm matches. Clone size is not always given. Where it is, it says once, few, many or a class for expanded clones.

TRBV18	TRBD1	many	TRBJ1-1	TGTGCCAGTTTAGGGGGCTTGAGCACTGAAGCTTTCTTT	CASLGGLSTEAFF
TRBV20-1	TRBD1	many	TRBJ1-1	TGCAGTGCTAGAGATAAGGCAAACAGGGGGCGATGGACTGAAGCTTTCTTT	CSARDKANRGRWTEAFF
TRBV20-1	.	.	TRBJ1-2	TGCAGTGCTACAGATATACAGCACTATGGCTACACCTTC	CSATDIQHYGYTF
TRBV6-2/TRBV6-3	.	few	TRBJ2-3	TGTGCCAGCAGGAAGGACAGTCCGGATACGCAGTATTTT	CASRKDSPDTQYF
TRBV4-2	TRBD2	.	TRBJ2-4	TGTGCCAGCAGCCAAGATGGGCTAGCGGGACAATTAAACATTCAGTACTTC	CASSQDGLAGQLNIQYF
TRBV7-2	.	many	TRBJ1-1	TGTGCCAGCAGCTTAGAGTATGGACGGGACACTGAAGCTTTCTTT	CASSLEYGRDTEAFF
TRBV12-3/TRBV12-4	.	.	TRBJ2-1	TGTGCCAGCAGTTCCGCCCCGGACACCCTGAGCTCCTACAATGAGCAGTTCTTC	CASSSAPDTLSSYNEQFF
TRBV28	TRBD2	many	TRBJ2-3	TGTGCCAGCAGTTATTCCGGGACTAGCCAAGATACGCAGTATTTT	CASSYSGTSQDTQYF
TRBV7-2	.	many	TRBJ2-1	TGTGCCAGCAGTATAGGACACTACAATGAGCAGTTCTTC	CASSIGHYNEQFF
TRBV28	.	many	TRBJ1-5	TGTGCCAGCAGTTTCCCTCTGAGGAGGGGGAGGCAGCCCCAGCATTTT	CASSFPLRRGRQPQHF
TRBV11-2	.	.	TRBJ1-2	TGTGCCAGCAGCCCACTCCTCTCCGGGTCTGGTGGCTACACCTTC	CASSPLLSGSGGYTF
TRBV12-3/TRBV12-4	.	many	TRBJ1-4	TGTGCCAGCAGTTTAGCGCTGGCAGAAAAACTGTTTTTT	CASSLALAEKLFF
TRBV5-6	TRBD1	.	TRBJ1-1	TGTGCCAGCAGCTCAGCGACAGGGTCACAGGTATGGAACACTGAAGCTTTCTTT	CASSSATGSQVWNTEAFF
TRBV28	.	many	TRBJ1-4	TGTGCCAGCAGGGACTGGGGGAATGAAAAACTGTTTTTT	CASRDWGNEKLFF
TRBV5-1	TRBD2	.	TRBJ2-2	TGTGCCAGCAGCTCGCTAGCGGGAGGGCTCTCCGGGGAGCTGTTTTTT	CASSSLAGGLSGELFF
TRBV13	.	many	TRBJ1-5	TGTGCCAGCAGCTTAGGCTTAGGGGATCAGCCCCAGCATTTT	CASSLGLGDQPQHF
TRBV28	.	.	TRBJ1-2	TGTGCCAGCACCTTGAAGTTTACCAGGAGGGGCTACACCTTC	CASTLKFTRRGYTF
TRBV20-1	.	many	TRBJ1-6	TGCAGTGCTAGAGATCGGGCAGGGCATGTGGCCCTCCACTTT	CSARDRAGHVALHF
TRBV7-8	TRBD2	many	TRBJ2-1	TGTGCCAGCAGCCTACTAGGTACTAGCGTCTTGCAGTTCTTC	CASSLLGTSVLQFF
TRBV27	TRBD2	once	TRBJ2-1	TGTGCCAGCAGTTTAAAAGTTCCGGCTAGCGGTACCTACGAGCAGTTCTTC	CASSLKVPASGTYEQFF
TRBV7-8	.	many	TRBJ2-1	TGTGCCAGCAGTTTAGCCCGGCAGGGATCCTACAATGAGCAGTTCTTC	CASSLARQGSYNEQFF
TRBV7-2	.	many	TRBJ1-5	TGTGCCAGCAGCTTAGTCCGGGACCAGCCCCAGCATTTT	CASSLVRDQPQHF
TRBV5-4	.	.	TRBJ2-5	TGTGCCAGCGGGGGCCAAGAGACCCAGTACTTC	CASGGQETQYF
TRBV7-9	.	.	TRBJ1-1	TGTGCCAGCAGCTTAGCGATGTACGCTGAAGCTTTCTTT	CASSLAMYAEAFF
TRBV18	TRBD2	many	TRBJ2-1	TGTGCCAGCTCACCACCACTAGCGGTCCCGAGCTCCTACAATGAGCAGTTCTTC	CASSPPLAVPSSYNEQFF
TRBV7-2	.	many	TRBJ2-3	TGTGCCAGCAGCTTAGGAGCGGGAGATACGCAGTATTTT	CASSLGAGDTQYF
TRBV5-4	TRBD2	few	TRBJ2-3	TGTGCCAGCAGCACGGGACTAGCGGGCACAGATACGCAGTATTTT	CASSTGLAGTDTQYF
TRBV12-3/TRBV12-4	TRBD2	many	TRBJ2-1	TGTGCCAGCATAGGGCTAGCGGTGGCCAATGAGCAGTTCTTC	CASIGLAVANEQFF